The following is a T cell receptor (beta chain) sequence with its context. Version v3.0 of the immunoSEQ assay was performed at survey level. Profiled with immunoSEQ multiplex PCR; TCRdb holds only in-frame clones, not every one. This repertoire shows roughly 28,000 clones, roughly 80% found once; its top ten account for 13% to 15%. This sample was included in a study of long-term antiretroviral therapy in people with HIV. V dropped 3 bases and J dropped 7; count of bases not matched to a gene: 2. CDR1 is SGHTA, CDR2 FQGNSA, per germline. This CDR3 spans 15 amino acids. Cryopreserved PBMC samples of about 1-11 million cells were used for DNA extraction.

This TCR was sampled from a man aged 45-65 years with HIV. This chain uses TRBV7-2 with TRBJ1-6; 11 bases line up with TRBD1. The sequencing here drew on unsorted PBMCs, taken 2.9 years after starting antiretroviral therapy. CDR3 residues: CASSLGQGGNSPLHF. The CDR3 DNA reads as TGTGCCAGCAGCTTGGGACAGGGGGGCAATTCACCCCTCCACTTT.